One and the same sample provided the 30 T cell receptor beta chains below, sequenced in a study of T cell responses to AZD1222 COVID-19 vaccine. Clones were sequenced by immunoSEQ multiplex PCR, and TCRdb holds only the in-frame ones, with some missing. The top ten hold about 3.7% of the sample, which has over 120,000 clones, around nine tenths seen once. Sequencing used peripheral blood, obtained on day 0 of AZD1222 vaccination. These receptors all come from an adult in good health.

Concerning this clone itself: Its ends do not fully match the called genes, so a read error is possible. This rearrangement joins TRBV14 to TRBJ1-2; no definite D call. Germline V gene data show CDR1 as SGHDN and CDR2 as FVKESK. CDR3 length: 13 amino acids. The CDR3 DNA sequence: TGTGCCAGCAGCCACCAGTCGCTACCGAACTTGGCCTTC. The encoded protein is CASSHQSLPNLAF. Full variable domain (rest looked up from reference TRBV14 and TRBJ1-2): EAGVTQFPSHSVIEKGQTVTLRCDPISGHDNLYWYRRVMGKEIKFLLHFVKESKQDESGMPNNRFLAERTGGTYSTLKVQPAELEDSGVYFCASSHQSLPNLAFGSGTRLTVV.

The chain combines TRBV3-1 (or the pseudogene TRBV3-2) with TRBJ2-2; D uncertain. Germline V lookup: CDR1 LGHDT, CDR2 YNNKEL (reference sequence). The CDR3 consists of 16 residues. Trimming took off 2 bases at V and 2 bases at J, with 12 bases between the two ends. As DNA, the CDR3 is TGTGCCAGCAGCCAACGCCGGGCCCCTAACACCGGGGAGCTGTTTTTT. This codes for CASSQRRAPNTGELFF.

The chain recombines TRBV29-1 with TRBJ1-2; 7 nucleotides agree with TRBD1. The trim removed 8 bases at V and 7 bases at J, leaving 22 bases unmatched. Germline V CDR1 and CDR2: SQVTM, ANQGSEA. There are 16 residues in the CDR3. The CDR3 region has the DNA TGCAGCCACTCCCGGGACAGAGCCCGTGGGATGGGTGGCTACACCTTC. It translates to CSHSRDRARGMGGYTF.

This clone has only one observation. The CDR3 loop is CASRDRDTGSGQYF. The CDR3 DNA follows: TGTGCCAGCAGAGACCGGGACACTGGGTCCGGGCAGTACTTC. This chain links TRBV28 with TRBJ2-7; weak D call: TRBD1 (6 bases). The germline V gene encodes CDR1 MDHEN and CDR2 SYDVKM. The germline V and J ends were trimmed by 6 bases and 9 bases, with 21 bases remaining between them. The CDR3 runs 14 residues.

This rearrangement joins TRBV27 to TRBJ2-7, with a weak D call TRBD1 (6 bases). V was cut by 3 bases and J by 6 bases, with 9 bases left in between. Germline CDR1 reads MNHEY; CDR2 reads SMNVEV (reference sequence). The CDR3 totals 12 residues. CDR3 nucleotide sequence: TGTGCCAGCAGTTTTTTAGGGGGCGAGCAGTACTTC. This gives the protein CASSFLGGEQYF.

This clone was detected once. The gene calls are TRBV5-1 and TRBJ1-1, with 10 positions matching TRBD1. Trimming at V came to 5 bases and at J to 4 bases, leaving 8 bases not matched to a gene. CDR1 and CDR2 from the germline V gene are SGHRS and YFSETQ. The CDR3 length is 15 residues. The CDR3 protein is CASRPGQGLGTEAFF. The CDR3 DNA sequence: TGCGCCAGCAGGCCGGGACAGGGGTTGGGCACTGAAGCTTTCTTT.

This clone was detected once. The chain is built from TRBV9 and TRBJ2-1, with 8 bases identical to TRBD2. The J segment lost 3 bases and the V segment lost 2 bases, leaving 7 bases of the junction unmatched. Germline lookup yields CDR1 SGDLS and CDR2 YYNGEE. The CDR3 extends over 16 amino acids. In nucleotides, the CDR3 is TGTGCCAGCAGCGTTACCGCGACTAGCGACTACAATGAGCAGTTCTTC. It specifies CASSVTATSDYNEQFF. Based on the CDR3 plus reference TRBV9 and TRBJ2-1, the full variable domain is DSGVTQTPKHLITATGQRVTLRCSPRSGDLSVYWYQQSLDQGLQFLIQYYNGEERAKGNILERFSAQQFPDLHSELNLSSLELGDSALYFCASSVTATSDYNEQFFGPGTRLTVL.

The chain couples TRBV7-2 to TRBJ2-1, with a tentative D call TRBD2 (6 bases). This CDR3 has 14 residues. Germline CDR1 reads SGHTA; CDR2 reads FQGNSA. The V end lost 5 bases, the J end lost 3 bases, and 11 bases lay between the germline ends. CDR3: CASSTETSYNEQFF. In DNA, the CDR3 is TGTGCCAGCAGCACCGAGACTAGCTACAATGAGCAGTTCTTC.

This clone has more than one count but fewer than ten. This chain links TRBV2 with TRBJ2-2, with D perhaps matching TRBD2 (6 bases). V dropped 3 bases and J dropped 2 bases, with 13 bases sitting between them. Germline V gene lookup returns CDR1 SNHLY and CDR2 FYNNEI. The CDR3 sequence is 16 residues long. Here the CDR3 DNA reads TGTGCCAGCAGTGATTCCGCGGGACTTAACACCGGGGAGCTGTTTTTT. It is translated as CASSDSAGLNTGELFF.

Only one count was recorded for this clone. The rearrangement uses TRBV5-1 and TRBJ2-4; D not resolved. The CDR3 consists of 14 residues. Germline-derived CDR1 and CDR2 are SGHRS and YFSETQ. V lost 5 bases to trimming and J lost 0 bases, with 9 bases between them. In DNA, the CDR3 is TGCGCCAGCAGACCCGGCATAGCCAAAAACATTCAGTACTTC. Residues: CASRPGIAKNIQYF.

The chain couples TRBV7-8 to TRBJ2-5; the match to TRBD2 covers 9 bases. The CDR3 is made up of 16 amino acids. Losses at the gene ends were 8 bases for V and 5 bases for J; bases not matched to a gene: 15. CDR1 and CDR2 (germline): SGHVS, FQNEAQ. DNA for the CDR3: TGTGCCAGCGCCTCCCGGGCGGGAGGGGCGGGTGAGACCCAGTACTTC. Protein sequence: CASASRAGGAGETQYF.

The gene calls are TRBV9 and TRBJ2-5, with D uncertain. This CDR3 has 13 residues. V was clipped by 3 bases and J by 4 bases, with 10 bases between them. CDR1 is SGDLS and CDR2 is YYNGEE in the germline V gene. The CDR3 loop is CASSAEEGETQYF. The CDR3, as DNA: TGTGCCAGCAGCGCCGAGGAAGGAGAGACCCAGTACTTC. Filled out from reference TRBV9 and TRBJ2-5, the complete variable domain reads DSGVTQTPKHLITATGQRVTLRCSPRSGDLSVYWYQQSLDQGLQFLIQYYNGEERAKGNILERFSAQQFPDLHSELNLSSLELGDSALYFCASSAEEGETQYFGPGTRLLVL.

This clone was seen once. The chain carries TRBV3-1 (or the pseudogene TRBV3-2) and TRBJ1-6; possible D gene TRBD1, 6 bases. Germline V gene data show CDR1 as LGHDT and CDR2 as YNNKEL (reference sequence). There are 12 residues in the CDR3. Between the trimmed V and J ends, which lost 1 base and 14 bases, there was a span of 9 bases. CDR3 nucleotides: TGTGCCAGCAGCCAAGTTGGGGGCACCCTCCACTTT. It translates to CASSQVGGTLHF.

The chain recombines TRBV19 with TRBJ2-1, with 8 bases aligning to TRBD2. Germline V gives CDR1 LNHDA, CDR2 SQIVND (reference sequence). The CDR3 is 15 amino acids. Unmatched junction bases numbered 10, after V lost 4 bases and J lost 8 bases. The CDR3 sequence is CASSSGTRSRDEQFF. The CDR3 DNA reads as TGTGCCAGTAGTAGCGGGACTAGGTCGCGAGATGAGCAGTTCTTC. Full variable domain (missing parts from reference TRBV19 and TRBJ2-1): DGGITQSPKYLFRKEGQNVTLSCEQNLNHDAMYWYRQDPGQGLRLIYYSQIVNDFQKGDIAEGYSVSREKKESFPLTVTSAQKNPTAFYLCASSSGTRSRDEQFFGPGTRLTVL.

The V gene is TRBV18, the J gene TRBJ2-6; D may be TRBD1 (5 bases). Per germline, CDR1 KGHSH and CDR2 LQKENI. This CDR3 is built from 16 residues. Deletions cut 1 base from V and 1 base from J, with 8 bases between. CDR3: CASSPLKGSGANVLTF. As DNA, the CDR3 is TGTGCCAGCTCACCACTGAAGGGGTCTGGGGCCAACGTCCTGACTTTC.

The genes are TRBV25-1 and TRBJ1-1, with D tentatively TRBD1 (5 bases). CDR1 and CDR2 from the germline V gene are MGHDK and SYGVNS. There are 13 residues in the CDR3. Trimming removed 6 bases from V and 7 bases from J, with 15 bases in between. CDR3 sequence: CASRRRDGGEAFF. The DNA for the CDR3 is TGTGCCAGCAGGCGCAGGGACGGAGGTGAAGCTTTCTTT.

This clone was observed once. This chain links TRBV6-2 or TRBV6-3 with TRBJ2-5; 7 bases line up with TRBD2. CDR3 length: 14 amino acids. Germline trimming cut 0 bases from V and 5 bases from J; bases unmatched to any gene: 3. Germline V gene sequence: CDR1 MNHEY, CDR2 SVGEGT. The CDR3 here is CASSYSTSRETQYF. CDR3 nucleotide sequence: TGTGCCAGCAGTTACTCGACTAGCCGGGAGACCCAGTACTTC.

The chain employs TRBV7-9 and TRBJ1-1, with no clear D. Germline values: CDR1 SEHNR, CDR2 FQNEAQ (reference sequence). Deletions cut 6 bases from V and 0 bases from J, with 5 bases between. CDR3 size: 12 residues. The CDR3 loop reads CASRGMNTEAFF. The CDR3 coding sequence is TGTGCCAGCAGGGGGATGAACACTGAAGCTTTCTTT.

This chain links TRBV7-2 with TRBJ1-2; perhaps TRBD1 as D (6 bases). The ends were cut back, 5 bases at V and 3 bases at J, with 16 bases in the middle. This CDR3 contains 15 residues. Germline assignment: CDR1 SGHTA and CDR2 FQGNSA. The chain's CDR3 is CASSPVGHSDYGYTF. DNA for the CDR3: TGTGCCAGCAGCCCGGTGGGACATAGCGACTATGGCTACACCTTC.

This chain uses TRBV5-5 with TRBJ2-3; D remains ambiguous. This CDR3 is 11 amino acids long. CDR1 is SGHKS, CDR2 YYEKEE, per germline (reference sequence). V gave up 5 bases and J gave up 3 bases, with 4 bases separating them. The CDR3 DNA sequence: TGTGCCAGCAGTTTTACAGATACGCAGTATTTT. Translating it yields CASSFTDTQYF.

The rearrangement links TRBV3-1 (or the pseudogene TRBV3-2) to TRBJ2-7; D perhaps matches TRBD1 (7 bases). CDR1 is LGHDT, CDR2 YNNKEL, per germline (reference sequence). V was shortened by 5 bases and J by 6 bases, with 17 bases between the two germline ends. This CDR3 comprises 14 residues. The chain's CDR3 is CASSSREQGLEQYF. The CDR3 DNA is TGTGCCAGCAGCTCGCGGGAACAGGGGCTCGAGCAGTACTTC.

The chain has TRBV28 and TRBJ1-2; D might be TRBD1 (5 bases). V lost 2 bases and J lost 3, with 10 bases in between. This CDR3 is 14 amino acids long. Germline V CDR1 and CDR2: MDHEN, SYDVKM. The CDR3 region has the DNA TGTGCCAGCAGTTTAGGGGACCGTTACTATGGCTACACCTTC. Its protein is CASSLGDRYYGYTF.

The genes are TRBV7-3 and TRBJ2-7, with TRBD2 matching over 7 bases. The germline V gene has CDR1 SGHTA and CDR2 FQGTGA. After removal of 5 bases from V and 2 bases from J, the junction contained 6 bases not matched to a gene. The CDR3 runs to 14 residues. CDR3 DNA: TGTGCCAGCAGCCAAGGACTAGGAGCCTACGAGCAGTACTTC. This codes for CASSQGLGAYEQYF.

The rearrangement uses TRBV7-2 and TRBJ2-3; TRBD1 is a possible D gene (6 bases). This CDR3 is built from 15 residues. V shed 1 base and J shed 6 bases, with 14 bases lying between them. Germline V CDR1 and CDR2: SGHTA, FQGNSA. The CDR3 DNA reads TGTGCCAGCAGCTTAGGGACAGTTACGTCGGATACGCAGTATTTT. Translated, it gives CASSLGTVTSDTQYF.

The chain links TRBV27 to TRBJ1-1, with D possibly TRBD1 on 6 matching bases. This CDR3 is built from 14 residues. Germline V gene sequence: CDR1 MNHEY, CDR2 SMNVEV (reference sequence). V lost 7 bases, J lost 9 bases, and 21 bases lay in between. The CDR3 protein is CASNLSGAFSKAFF. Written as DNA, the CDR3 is TGTGCCAGCAACCTCTCAGGGGCCTTCTCCAAAGCTTTCTTT.

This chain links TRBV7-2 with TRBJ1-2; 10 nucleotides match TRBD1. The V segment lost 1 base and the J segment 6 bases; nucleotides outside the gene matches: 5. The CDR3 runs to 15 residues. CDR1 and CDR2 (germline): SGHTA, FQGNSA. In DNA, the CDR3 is TGTGCCAGCAGCTTAGATCGACAGGGGGCACATGGCTACACCTTC. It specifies CASSLDRQGAHGYTF.

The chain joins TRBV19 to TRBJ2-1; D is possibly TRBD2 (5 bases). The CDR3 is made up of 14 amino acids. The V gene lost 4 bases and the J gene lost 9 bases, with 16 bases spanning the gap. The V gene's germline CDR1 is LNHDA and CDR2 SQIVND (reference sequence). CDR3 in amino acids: CASSTSTINTEQFF. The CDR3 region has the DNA TGTGCCAGTAGTACCTCGACTATTAACACTGAGCAGTTCTTC.

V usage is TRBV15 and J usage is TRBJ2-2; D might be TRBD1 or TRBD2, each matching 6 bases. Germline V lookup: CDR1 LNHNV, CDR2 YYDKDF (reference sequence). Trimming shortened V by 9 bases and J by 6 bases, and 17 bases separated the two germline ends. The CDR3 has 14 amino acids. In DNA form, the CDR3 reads TGTGCCACTGGAGGGGGTGGTGAAGCCGGGGAGCTGTTTTTT. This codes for CATGGGGEAGELFF.

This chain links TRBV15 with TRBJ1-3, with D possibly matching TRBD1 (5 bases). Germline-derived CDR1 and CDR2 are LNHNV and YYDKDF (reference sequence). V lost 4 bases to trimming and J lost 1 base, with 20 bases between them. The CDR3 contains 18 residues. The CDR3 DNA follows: TGTGCCACCAGCATGTCGGGACGGGGATCCTATTCTGGAAACACCATATATTTT. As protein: CATSMSGRGSYSGNTIYF.

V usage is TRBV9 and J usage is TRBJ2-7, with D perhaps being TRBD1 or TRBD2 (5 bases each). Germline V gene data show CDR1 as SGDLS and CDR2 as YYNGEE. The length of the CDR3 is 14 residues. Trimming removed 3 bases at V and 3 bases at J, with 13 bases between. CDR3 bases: TGTGCCAGCAGCGCCGGGGACGGAAGCTACGAGCAGTACTTC. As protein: CASSAGDGSYEQYF.